The clone carrying this TCR beta chain was detected only once. Antigen specificity is unknown. The source of the sample is a study of OX40 agonist ivuxolimab in advanced cancers. Study context: Allowance was made for prior anti-PD-1, anti-PD-L1 or anti-CTLA-4 therapy, and about 44% had some.

Sequenced by immunoSEQ multiplex PCR; TCRdb stores in-frame clones only, minus some. The sample lists some 80,000 clones, approximately 92% occurring once. Study results and caveats: CD4+ and CD8+ T cells in blood underwent clonal expansion by week 6 at 0.1 to 3.0 mg/kg. Expanded clones were, on average, more numerous in CD8+ T cells than in CD4+.

This CDR3 region has 11 residues. The germline gives CDR1 MDHEN, CDR2 SYDVKM. J is TRBJ2-7 and V is TRBV28, with a tentative D call TRBD1 (6 bases). The sequencing here drew on CD4+ or CD8+ T cells sorted from blood, taken in a trial of the OX40 agonist ivuxolimab. The TCR was taken from an adult with an advanced solid tumor such as melanoma, head and neck, liver or kidney cancer. CDR3 residues: CVTTGSYEQYF. The DNA for the CDR3 is TGTGTAACGACAGGCTCCTACGAGCAGTACTTC.